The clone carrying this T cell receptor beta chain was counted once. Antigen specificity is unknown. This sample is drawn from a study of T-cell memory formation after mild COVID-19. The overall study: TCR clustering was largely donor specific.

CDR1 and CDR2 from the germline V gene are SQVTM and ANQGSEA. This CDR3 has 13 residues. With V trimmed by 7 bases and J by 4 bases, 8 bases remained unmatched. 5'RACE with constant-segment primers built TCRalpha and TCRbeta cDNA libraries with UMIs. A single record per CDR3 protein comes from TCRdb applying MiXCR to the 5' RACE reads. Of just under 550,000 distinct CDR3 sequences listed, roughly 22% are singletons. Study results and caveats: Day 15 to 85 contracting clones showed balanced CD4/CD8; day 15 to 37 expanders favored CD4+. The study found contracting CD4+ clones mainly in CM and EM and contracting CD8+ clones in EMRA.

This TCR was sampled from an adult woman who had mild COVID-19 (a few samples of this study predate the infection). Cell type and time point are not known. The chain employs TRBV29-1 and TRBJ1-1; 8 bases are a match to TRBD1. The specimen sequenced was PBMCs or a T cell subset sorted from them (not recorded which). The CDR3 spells CSARDRRSTEAFF. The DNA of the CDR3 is TGCAGCGCCCGGGACAGGAGGAGCACTGAAGCTTTCTTT.